Listed here are 25 T cell receptor beta chains from one sample, sequenced in a study of somatic mutations in cytotoxic T cells in rheumatoid arthritis. TCRdb keeps only in-frame clones here, not all; method: immunoSEQ multiplex PCR. The repertoire has 9,000 to 15,000 clones, 65% to 75% of them found once; the top ten carry approximately 9.4%. Sequencing used CD8+ T cells sorted from blood. The receptor set was obtained from an older man in good health.

This sequence joins TRBV6-5 and TRBJ1-1; D not resolved. The germline V and J ends were trimmed by 0 bases and 5 bases, with 10 bases remaining between them. There are 14 residues in the CDR3. Germline CDR1 and CDR2: MNHEY and SVGAGI. CDR3 sequence: CASSYSSGRTEAFF. In DNA form, the CDR3 reads TGTGCCAGCAGTTACTCTTCAGGTCGGACTGAAGCTTTCTTT.

A word on this clone: Other DNA sequences in the sample encode the same CDR3. The chain links TRBV19 to TRBJ1-4, with D maybe TRBD1 (6 bases). The CDR3 is made up of 14 amino acids. Germline assignment: CDR1 LNHDA and CDR2 SQIVND (reference sequence). Trimming left V 6 bases short and J 6 bases short, with 14 bases between. CDR3 residues: CASRSGTPYEKLFF. CDR3 nucleotide sequence: TGTGCCAGTAGGTCGGGGACACCATATGAAAAACTGTTTTTT. The whole variable domain, filled in from reference TRBV19 and TRBJ1-4, reads DGGITQSPKYLFRKEGQNVTLSCEQNLNHDAMYWYRQDPGQGLRLIYYSQIVNDFQKGDIAEGYSVSREKKESFPLTVTSAQKNPTAFYLCASRSGTPYEKLFFGSGTQLSVL.

The chain employs TRBV27 and TRBJ2-6; 7 bases are shared with TRBD2. The CDR3 runs 18 residues. V shed 1 base and J 0 bases; nucleotides not matched to a gene: 6. Looked up from germline, CDR1 is MNHEY and CDR2 is SMNVEV (reference sequence). CDR3 coding DNA: TGTGCCAGCAGTTTATGGGCTAGCGGTGACTCTGGGGCCAACGTCCTGACTTTC. Translation gives CASSLWASGDSGANVLTF.

This chain joins TRBV5-8 and TRBJ2-1; no reliable D call. Per the germline V gene, CDR1 is SGHTS and CDR2 is YDEGEE. The CDR3 contains 13 residues. Trimming took 2 bases from V and 11 from J, leaving 14 bases between them. The CDR3 loop is CASSLAHRAQQFF. CDR3 nucleotides: TGTGCCAGCAGCTTAGCGCACCGGGCCCAGCAGTTCTTC.

The CDR3 spells CASSETGNQPQHF. CDR3 bases: TGTGCCAGCAGTGAAACGGGCAATCAGCCCCAGCATTTT. The rearrangement links TRBV6-4 to TRBJ1-5; D unresolved. This CDR3 is built from 13 residues. CDR1 is MRHNA, CDR2 SNTAGT, per germline. The V gene lost 3 bases and the J gene lost 2 bases, with 5 bases spanning the gap.

The chain has TRBV5-4 and TRBJ2-7; D uncertain. Trimming cost V 1 base and J 4 bases, with 9 bases left between them. Germline V lookup: CDR1 SGHNT, CDR2 YYREEE (reference sequence). There are 13 residues in the CDR3. The DNA for the CDR3 is TGTGCCAGCAGCTTGTCGGAGAGGTACGAGCAGTACTTC. Translated: CASSLSERYEQYF.

This clone has more than one count but fewer than ten. The chain is built from TRBV6-4 and TRBJ2-3; D unclear. CDR1 and CDR2 (germline): MRHNA, SNTAGT. The CDR3 spans 13 residues. V shed 3 bases and J shed 2 bases, with 6 bases lying between them. As DNA, the CDR3 is TGTGCCAGCAGTGAAAGGGACACAGATACGCAGTATTTT. Translated, it gives CASSERDTDTQYF.

The chain has TRBV5-4 and TRBJ1-2; 9 bases match TRBD1. Trimming at V came to 5 bases and at J to 7 bases, leaving 6 bases not matched to a gene. The CDR3 sequence is 13 residues long. Germline V gene data show CDR1 as SGHNT and CDR2 as YYREEE (reference sequence). In nucleotides, the CDR3 is TGTGCCAGCAGACAACAGGGGGCTGTTGGCTACACCTTC. Translation gives CASRQQGAVGYTF.

V usage is TRBV13 and J usage is TRBJ2-1, with 8 positions matching TRBD1. With 0 bases clipped from V and 16 bases from J, the junction kept 14 bases outside the gene matches. CDR3 length equals 15 residues. Germline V lookup: CDR1 PRHDT, CDR2 FYEKMQ (reference sequence). The CDR3 DNA reads as TGTGCCAGCAGCTTAGGGCAGGGGGCCCTTAACCCTGTATTCTTC. Protein product: CASSLGQGALNPVFF. The whole variable domain, remainder taken from reference TRBV13 and TRBJ2-1, is AAGVIQSPRHLIKEKRETATLKCYPIPRHDTVYWYQQGPGQDPQFLISFYEKMQSDKGSIPDRFSAQQFSDYHSELNMSSLELGDSALYFCASSLGQGALNPVFFGPGTRLTVL.

V is TRBV25-1 and J is TRBJ2-7; maybe TRBD1 (5 bases). This CDR3 is 14 amino acids long. The V gene's germline CDR1 is MGHDK and CDR2 SYGVNS. The ends were cut back, 0 bases at V and 3 bases at J, with 9 bases in the middle. The CDR3 bases are TGTGCCAGCAGTGAATATGGGCAGGGCTACGAGCAGTACTTC. It specifies CASSEYGQGYEQYF.

Only one count was recorded for this clone. The chain employs TRBV28 and TRBJ2-2; no definite D call. Trimming removed 6 bases at V and 4 bases at J, with 9 bases between. This CDR3 region has 13 residues. Germline V gene sequence: CDR1 MDHEN, CDR2 SYDVKM. CDR3 amino acids: CASSPRSTGELFF. CDR3 DNA sequence: TGTGCCAGCAGCCCTAGATCCACCGGGGAGCTGTTTTTT.

The CDR3 bases are TGTGCCAGCAGCACAGGGTCTGGGGCCAACGTCCTGACTTTC. It specifies CASSTGSGANVLTF. The chain couples TRBV2 to TRBJ2-6, with D possibly TRBD1 on 6 matching bases. The CDR3 length is 14 residues. The V end lost 6 bases, the J end lost 1 base, and 7 bases lay between the germline ends. The V gene's germline CDR1 is SNHLY and CDR2 FYNNEI. Filled out from reference TRBV2 and TRBJ2-6, the complete variable domain reads EPEVTQTPSHQVTQMGQEVILRCVPISNHLYFYWYRQILGQKVEFLVSFYNNEISEKSEIFDDQFSVERPDGSNFTLKIRSTKLEDSAMYFCASSTGSGANVLTFGAGSRLTVL.

The genes are TRBV19 and TRBJ1-1, with unresolved D. Trimming removed 10 bases at V and 1 base at J, with 13 bases between. CDR3 size: 13 residues. Germline assignment: CDR1 LNHDA and CDR2 SQIVND (reference sequence). The CDR3 spells CATSPSGNTEAFF. The CDR3 bases are TGTGCCACCTCACCGAGCGGGAACACTGAAGCTTTCTTT.

Only one count was recorded for this clone. This sequence joins TRBV27 and TRBJ1-1, with D maybe TRBD1 (5 bases). Deletions cut 5 bases from V and 0 bases from J, with 10 bases between. CDR1 MNHEY and CDR2 SMNVEV come from the germline V gene (reference sequence). This CDR3 region has 14 residues. Here the CDR3 reads CASSPLQVNTEAFF. DNA for the CDR3: TGTGCCAGCAGTCCTTTACAGGTGAACACTGAAGCTTTCTTT.

The J gene is TRBJ1-4, the V gene TRBV27; D unresolved. With 6 bases removed from V and 6 bases from J, the gap between germline ends came to 11 bases. Per the germline V gene, CDR1 is MNHEY and CDR2 is SMNVEV (reference sequence). The CDR3 covers 13 residues. In nucleotides, the CDR3 is TGTGCCAGCAGGCCCGACAAGTATGAAAAACTGTTTTTT. As protein: CASRPDKYEKLFF.

V gene TRBV2 combines with J gene TRBJ1-5; TRBD1 matches 9 bases. CDR3 length: 15 residues. Germline V gene sequence: CDR1 SNHLY, CDR2 FYNNEI. V gave up 5 bases and J gave up 6 bases; unmatched junction bases: 8. Here the CDR3 reads CASSSGTGWSQPQHF. In nucleotides, the CDR3 is TGTGCCAGCAGTTCCGGGACAGGGTGGTCTCAGCCCCAGCATTTT. Supplemented by reference TRBV2 and TRBJ1-5, the full variable domain reads EPEVTQTPSHQVTQMGQEVILRCVPISNHLYFYWYRQILGQKVEFLVSFYNNEISEKSEIFDDQFSVERPDGSNFTLKIRSTKLEDSAMYFCASSSGTGWSQPQHFGDGTRLSIL.

The rearrangement links TRBV7-9 to TRBJ1-5; TRBD1 is a possible D gene (6 bases). Germline CDR1 and CDR2: SEHNR and FQNEAQ (reference sequence). The CDR3 consists of 16 residues. V lost 2 bases and J 2 bases, leaving 13 bases between the germline ends. The CDR3: CASSLLAGDGNQPQHF. The CDR3 DNA reads as TGTGCCAGCAGCTTACTTGCAGGGGATGGCAATCAGCCCCAGCATTTT. Complete variable domain (other parts from reference TRBV7-9 and TRBJ1-5): DTGVSQNPRHKITKRGQNVTFRCDPISEHNRLYWYRQTLGQGPEFLTYFQNEAQLEKSRLLSDRFSAERPKGSFSTLEIQRTEQGDSAMYLCASSLLAGDGNQPQHFGDGTRLSIL.

Sample share makes this clone medium-sized. The V call is TRBV7-6, the J call TRBJ2-1, with TRBD2 identical over 11 bases. CDR1 and CDR2 from the germline V gene are SGHVS and FNYEAQ. The CDR3 is 17 amino acids. V shed 2 bases and J 0 bases; nucleotides not matched to a gene: 3. In DNA, the CDR3 is TGTGCCAGCAGCTTATTCACTAGCGGGGGCTCCTACAATGAGCAGTTCTTC. Encoded protein: CASSLFTSGGSYNEQFF.

This chain links TRBV27 with TRBJ1-1; D is unresolved. This CDR3 has 15 residues. Trimming removed 1 base at V and 0 bases at J, with 9 bases between. Germline lookup yields CDR1 MNHEY and CDR2 SMNVEV (reference sequence). The CDR3 loop reads CASSLYGVMNTEAFF. The CDR3 nucleotides are TGTGCCAGCAGTTTATATGGGGTGATGAACACTGAAGCTTTCTTT.

This clone has just one count. The V gene is TRBV2, the J gene TRBJ1-3, with D possibly being TRBD1 (6 bases). This CDR3 has 15 amino acids. V dropped 6 bases and J dropped 3 bases, with 15 bases sitting between them. Germline-derived CDR1 and CDR2 are SNHLY and FYNNEI. Here the CDR3 reads CASSPYTGSGNTIYF. In nucleotides, the CDR3 is TGTGCCAGCAGCCCTTATACAGGGAGTGGAAACACCATATATTTT.

J is TRBJ2-1 and V is TRBV7-8, with TRBD2 matching over 9 bases. J was trimmed by 4 bases and V by 4 bases; bases with no gene match: 11. The CDR3 is made up of 17 amino acids. Germline V gives CDR1 SGHVS, CDR2 FQNEAQ. In nucleotides, the CDR3 is TGTGCCAGCAGCTCAAAAGCGGGAGGTCCCAGATACAATGAGCAGTTCTTC. Encoded protein: CASSSKAGGPRYNEQFF.

The gene calls are TRBV9 and TRBJ2-2; D may match TRBD1 or TRBD2 (5 bases each). Per germline, CDR1 SGDLS and CDR2 YYNGEE. The V gene lost 4 bases and the J gene lost 0 bases, with 13 bases spanning the gap. CDR3 length equals 16 residues. CDR3 sequence: CASSLTRTPNTGELFF. The CDR3 bases are TGTGCCAGCAGCTTAACTAGGACACCGAACACCGGGGAGCTGTTTTTT.

The rearrangement joins TRBV28 to TRBJ2-7; 8 nucleotides agree with TRBD2. Germline V gene sequence: CDR1 MDHEN, CDR2 SYDVKM. After removal of 6 bases from V and 0 bases from J, the junction contained 16 bases not matched to a gene. The CDR3 covers 18 residues. CDR3 sequence reads: CASSYPQGLDTSSYEQYF. The DNA for the CDR3 is TGTGCCAGCAGCTACCCTCAGGGACTAGATACGAGCTCCTACGAGCAGTACTTC. Using reference TRBV28 and TRBJ2-7 for the parts outside the CDR3, the full variable domain is DVKVTQSSRYLVKRTGEKVFLECVQDMDHENMFWYRQDPGLGLRLIYFSYDVKMKEKGDIPEGYSVSREKKERFSLILESASTNQTSMYLCASSYPQGLDTSSYEQYFGPGTRLTVT.

J is TRBJ2-7 and V is TRBV7-9; D is unclear. The V gene lost 1 base and the J gene lost 2 bases, with 3 bases spanning the gap. The CDR3 runs 12 residues. Germline loops: CDR1 SEHNR, CDR2 FQNEAQ (reference sequence). The CDR3: CASSLGAYEQYF. Written as DNA, the CDR3 is TGTGCCAGCAGCTTAGGAGCCTACGAGCAGTACTTC. Together with reference TRBV7-9 and TRBJ2-7, the CDR3 gives the full variable domain: DTGVSQNPRHKITKRGQNVTFRCDPISEHNRLYWYRQTLGQGPEFLTYFQNEAQLEKSRLLSDRFSAERPKGSFSTLEIQRTEQGDSAMYLCASSLGAYEQYFGPGTRLTVT.

The rearrangement joins TRBV10-3 to TRBJ1-3, with unresolved D. V shed 0 bases and J shed 0 bases, with 9 bases lying between them. The CDR3 contains 16 residues. Germline V gene data show CDR1 as ENHRY and CDR2 as SYGVKD. In nucleotides, the CDR3 is TGTGCCATCAGTGAGTCATGGAACGACTCTGGAAACACCATATATTTT. This translates into CAISESWNDSGNTIYF.